This TCR beta chain comes out of a study of blood T cell repertoires in COVID-19. In the study overall: The United States, Italy and Spain were the sources of the acute and convalescent COVID-19 samples. PBMCs, B-cell-depleted T cells, or T cells were the source of the cDNA or gDNA that made up the material.

Germline CDR1 reads LGHDT; CDR2 reads YNNKEL (reference sequence). Trimming removed 4 bases from V and 1 base from J, with 7 bases in between. The CDR3 is 14 amino acids. Measured with immunoSEQ multiplex PCR; TCRdb has only the in-frame clones, and not every one. The data contain roughly 150,000 clones, around four fifths of them seen just once; the ten biggest clones take up 6.5% to 9.5%. The TCR comes from an elderly woman with COVID-19, enrolled during active disease. The sequencing sample was made of peripheral blood. The chain carries TRBV3-1 (or the pseudogene TRBV3-2) and TRBJ2-2; a weak D match, TRBD1 (6 bases). The CDR3 coding sequence is TGTGCCAGCAGCCCGGGACAGAACACCGGGGAGCTGTTTTTT. It codes for CASSPGQNTGELFF.